This TCR beta chain is from a study of type 1 regulatory T cells. Study in general: T-allo10 is a Tr1-enriched, alloantigen-specific CD4 T cell product made in vitro.

This clonotype rates as medium-sized. MiXCR, run by TCRdb on the reads, gives a single entry per CDR3 protein. The table includes about 20,000 distinct CDR3 sequences, 10% detected once. Trimming cost V 3 bases and J 8 bases, with 21 bases left between them. Looked up from germline, CDR1 is SGHRS and CDR2 is YFSETQ. The CDR3 extends over 16 amino acids. This rearrangement joins TRBV5-1 to TRBJ2-1; D might be TRBD2 (6 bases). The sample consisted of CD4+ T cells, either the whole sample or a sorted fraction (not recorded which). The TCR was taken from a human donor in good health. The CDR3 is CASSSILAVNLDEQFF. The CDR3 DNA follows: TGCGCCAGCAGCTCAATATTAGCGGTTAACCTCGATGAGCAGTTCTTC. The full variable domain, its missing parts supplied by reference TRBV5-1 and TRBJ2-1, is KAGVTQTPRYLIKTRGQQVTLSCSPISGHRSVSWYQQTPGQGLQFLFEYFSETQRNKGNFPGRFSGRQFSNSRSEMNVSTLELGDSALYLCASSSILAVNLDEQFFGPGTRLTVL.